The 7 T cell receptor beta chains below come from one sample, sequenced in a study of blood T cell repertoires in COVID-19. The method was immunoSEQ multiplex PCR; TCRdb's version includes in-frame clones alone and lacks a portion of them. The data show tens of thousands of clones, about 79% seen once. Sequenced material: peripheral blood. These receptors were taken from a man in his 70s with acute or convalescent COVID-19.

J is TRBJ2-2 and V is TRBV29-1; a weak D match, TRBD1 (5 bases). This CDR3 has 14 residues. Trimming stripped 1 base from V and 7 bases from J, with 13 bases between. Germline-derived CDR1 and CDR2 are SQVTM and ANQGSEA. Here the CDR3 DNA reads TGCAGCGTTGAAGGTCAGGGTGGCAGCGGGGAGCTGTTTTTT. Amino acids: CSVEGQGGSGELFF.

This clone has just one count. The chain has TRBV28 and TRBJ2-7; D may be TRBD2 (5 bases). Germline CDR1 MDHEN, CDR2 SYDVKM. The CDR3 runs 12 residues. Trimming took 5 bases from V and 7 from J, leaving 12 bases between them. The CDR3 sequence is CASSEGRIEQYF. The CDR3 nucleotides are TGTGCCAGCAGTGAGGGAAGGATTGAGCAGTACTTC.

The sample holds a few counts of this clone. This chain uses TRBV24-1 with TRBJ2-4; the match to TRBD1 covers 7 bases. Unmatched junction bases numbered 14, after V lost 10 bases and J lost 0 bases. The CDR3 runs 17 residues. Germline CDR1 reads KGHDR; CDR2 reads SFDVKD. As DNA, the CDR3 is TGTGCCACGCTAGGGGGCGTACGTCCCCTAGCCAAAAACATTCAGTACTTC. Protein product: CATLGGVRPLAKNIQYF.

The chain combines TRBV5-1 with TRBJ2-5, with D unclear. V lost 0 bases and J 3 bases, leaving 6 bases between the germline ends. The CDR3 has 13 residues. CDR1 is SGHRS and CDR2 is YFSETQ in the germline V gene. The CDR3 sequence: CASSLELEETQYF. CDR3 sequence (DNA): TGCGCCAGCAGCTTGGAGCTCGAAGAGACCCAGTACTTC.

This clone was seen more than once but under ten times. This chain links TRBV6-2 or TRBV6-3 with TRBJ1-1; D gene ambiguous. V was cut by 0 bases and J by 7 bases, with 12 bases left in between. Germline V gene lookup returns CDR1 MNHEY and CDR2 SVGEGT. The CDR3 runs 14 residues. CDR3 sequence reads: CASSYSGRAVEAFF. The CDR3 DNA follows: TGTGCCAGCAGTTACTCCGGGCGGGCAGTTGAAGCTTTCTTT.

Note on this clone: Other nucleotide sequences from this sample produce the same CDR3. The chain combines TRBV30 with TRBJ1-1, with 7 bases identical to TRBD1. The V gene's germline CDR1 is GTSNPN and CDR2 SVGIG (reference sequence). Unmatched junction bases numbered 6, after V lost 0 bases and J lost 5 bases. This CDR3 has 14 residues. For the CDR3, the DNA is TGTGCCTGGAGTGTACTGACAGGGCGGACTGAAGCTTTCTTT. Protein product: CAWSVLTGRTEAFF.

This clone was recorded once. V and J are TRBV5-4 and TRBJ2-1, with a weak D call TRBD2 (5 bases). The V end lost 2 bases, the J end lost 12 bases, and 15 bases lay between the germline ends. The germline gives CDR1 SGHNT, CDR2 YYREEE (reference sequence). This CDR3 contains 13 residues. The CDR3 reads CASSLERDQAQFF. The CDR3 DNA sequence: TGTGCCAGCAGCTTAGAACGGGATCAGGCGCAGTTCTTC.